This TCR beta chain was observed in a study of PD-L1 blockade in urothelial cancer. Points from the study as a whole: When pretreatment blood TCR clonality was below the median, it predicted better survival.

The CDR3 totals 13 residues. Looked up from germline, CDR1 is MGHRA and CDR2 is YSYEKL. The V and J ends lost 4 bases and 4 bases respectively, with 10 bases between them. This clone showed up just a few times. What it recognizes is unknown. Time point in this sample: pretreatment peripheral blood. The cohort comprised individuals with locally advanced or metastatic urothelial carcinoma. TCRdb keeps only in-frame clones here, not all; method: immunoSEQ multiplex PCR. The repertoire holds roughly 43,000 clones, with around 82% as singletons. Source: PBMCs, taken around atezolizumab (anti-PD-L1) treatment. The chain uses TRBV4-1 and TRBJ1-2, with D possibly TRBD1 on 5 matching bases. This sequence originates from a man aged 55 to 70 with urothelial cancer. The CDR3 DNA sequence: TGCGCCAGCAGCCCAGGCGGGGCCTATGGCTACACCTTC. Translating it yields CASSPGGAYGYTF.